The clone carrying this T cell receptor beta chain was seen a handful of times. This entry comes from a study of cytomegalovirus exposure and HLA in healthy donors. CDR1 MNHEY and CDR2 SMNVEV come from the germline V gene (reference sequence). The length of the CDR3 is 16 residues. The V and J ends lost 5 bases and 3 bases respectively, with 17 bases between them. This PCR relied on a set of 60 Vbeta primers and 13 Jbeta primers. The data were produced by immunoSEQ multiplex PCR, yet TCRdb's version contains in-frame clones alone and is incomplete. The sample carries around 100,000 clones, nearly 65% recorded once.

This rearrangement joins TRBV27 to TRBJ1-5, with D maybe TRBD1 (5 bases). The sequenced material came from PBMCs. The TCR was taken from a human donor in good health. As DNA, the CDR3 is TGTGCCAGCAGTCCACAAGGGGTTAATATCAATCAGCCCCAGCATTTT. Amino acid sequence: CASSPQGVNINQPQHF.